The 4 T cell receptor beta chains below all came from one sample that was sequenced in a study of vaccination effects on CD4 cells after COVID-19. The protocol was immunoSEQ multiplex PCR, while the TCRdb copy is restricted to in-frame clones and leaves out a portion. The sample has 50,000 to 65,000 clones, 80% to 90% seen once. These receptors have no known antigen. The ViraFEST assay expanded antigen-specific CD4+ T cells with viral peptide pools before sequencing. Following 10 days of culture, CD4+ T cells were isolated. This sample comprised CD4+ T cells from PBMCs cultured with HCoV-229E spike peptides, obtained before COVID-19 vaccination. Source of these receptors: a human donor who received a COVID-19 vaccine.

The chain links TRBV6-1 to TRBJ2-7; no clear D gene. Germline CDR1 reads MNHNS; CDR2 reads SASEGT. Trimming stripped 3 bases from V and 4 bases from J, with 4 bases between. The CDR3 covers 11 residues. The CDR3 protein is CASSDWYEQYV. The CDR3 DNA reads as TGTGCCAGCAGTGATTGGTACGAGCAGTACGTC.

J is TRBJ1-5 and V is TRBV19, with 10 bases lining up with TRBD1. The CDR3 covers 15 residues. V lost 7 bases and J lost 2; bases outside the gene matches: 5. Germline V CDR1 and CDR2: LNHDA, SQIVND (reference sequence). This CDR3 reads CASTLGTGGNQPQHF. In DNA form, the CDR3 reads TGTGCCAGTACCCTAGGGACAGGGGGCAATCAGCCCCAGCATTTT.

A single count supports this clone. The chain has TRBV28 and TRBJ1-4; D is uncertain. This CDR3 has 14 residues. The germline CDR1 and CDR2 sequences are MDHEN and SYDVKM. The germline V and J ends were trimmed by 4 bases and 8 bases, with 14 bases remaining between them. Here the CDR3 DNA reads TGTGCCAGCAGTTCGCCCTCAGGTATCGAAAAACTGTTTTTT. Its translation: CASSSPSGIEKLFF.

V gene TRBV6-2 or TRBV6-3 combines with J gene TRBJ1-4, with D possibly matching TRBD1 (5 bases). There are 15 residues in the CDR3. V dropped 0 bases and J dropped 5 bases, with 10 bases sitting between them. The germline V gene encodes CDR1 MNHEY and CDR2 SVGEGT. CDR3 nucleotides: TGTGCCAGCAGTTACTCGAGGGCAGGGAATGAAAAACTGTTTTTT. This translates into CASSYSRAGNEKLFF.